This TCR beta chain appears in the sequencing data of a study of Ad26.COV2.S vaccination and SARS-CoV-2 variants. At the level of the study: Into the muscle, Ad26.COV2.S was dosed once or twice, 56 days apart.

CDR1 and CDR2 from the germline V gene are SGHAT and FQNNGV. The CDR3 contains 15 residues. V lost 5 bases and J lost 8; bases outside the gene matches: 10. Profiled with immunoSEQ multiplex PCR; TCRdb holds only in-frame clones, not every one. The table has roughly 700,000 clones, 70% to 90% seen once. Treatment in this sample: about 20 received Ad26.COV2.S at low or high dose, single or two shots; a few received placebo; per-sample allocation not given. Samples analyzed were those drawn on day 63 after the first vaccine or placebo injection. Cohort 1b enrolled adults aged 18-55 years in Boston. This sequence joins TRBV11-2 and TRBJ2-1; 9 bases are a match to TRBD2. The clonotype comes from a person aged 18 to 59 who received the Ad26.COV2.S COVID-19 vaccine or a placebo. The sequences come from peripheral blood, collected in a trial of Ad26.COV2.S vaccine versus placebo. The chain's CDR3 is CASSPPGLAGDEQFF. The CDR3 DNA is TGTGCCAGCAGCCCCCCGGGACTAGCAGGGGATGAGCAGTTCTTC.